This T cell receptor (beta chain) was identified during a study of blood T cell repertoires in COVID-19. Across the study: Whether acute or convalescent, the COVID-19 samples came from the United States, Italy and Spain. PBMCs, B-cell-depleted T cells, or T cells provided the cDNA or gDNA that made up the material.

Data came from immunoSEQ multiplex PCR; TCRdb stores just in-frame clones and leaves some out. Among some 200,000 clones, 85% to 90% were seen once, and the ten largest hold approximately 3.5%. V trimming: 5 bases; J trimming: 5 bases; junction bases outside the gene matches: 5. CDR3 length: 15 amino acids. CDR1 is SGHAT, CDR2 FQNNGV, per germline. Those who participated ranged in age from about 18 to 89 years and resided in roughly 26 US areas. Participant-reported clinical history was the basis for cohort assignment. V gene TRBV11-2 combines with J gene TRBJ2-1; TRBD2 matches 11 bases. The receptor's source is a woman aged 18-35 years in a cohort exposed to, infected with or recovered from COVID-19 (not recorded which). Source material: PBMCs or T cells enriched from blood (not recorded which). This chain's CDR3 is CASSLLAGGNNEQFF. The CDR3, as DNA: TGTGCCAGCAGCCTTCTAGCGGGGGGAAACAATGAGCAGTTCTTC.